The rows below give T cell receptor beta chains drawn from one sample of a study of T cells after yellow fever vaccination. TCRdb redid the calling of the 5' RACE reads with MiXCR, one entry per CDR3 protein. The sample includes about 510,000 distinct CDR3 sequences, just over 20% of them seen just once. This sample comprised PBMCs, obtained roughly 23 days after the first yellow fever vaccination. These receptors all stem from a man aged 18 to 29 who received the YFV17D yellow fever vaccine. Both conserved end residues are part of each CDR3. D genes are given only for firm matches. Not all rows give a size; the values are once, few, many and, for expanded clones, a class.

V gene,J gene,D gene,clone size,CDR3 protein,CDR3 DNA
TRBV5-1,TRBJ2-1,TRBD1,many,CASSSMTGQDNEQFF,TGCGCCAGCAGCTCCATGACAGGGCAGGACAATGAGCAGTTCTTC
TRBV5-1,TRBJ2-2,NA,few,CASSLVGGFTGELFF,TGCGCCAGCAGCTTGGTTGGGGGTTTCACCGGGGAGCTGTTTTTT
TRBV12-3/TRBV12-4,TRBJ1-2,TRBD1,many,CASSRGQGYGYTF,TGCGCCAGCAGCCGGGGACAGGGCTATGGCTACACCTTC
TRBV7-6,TRBJ2-1,NA,few,CASSLRIGRGANNEQFF,TGTGCCAGCAGCTTACGGATCGGCAGGGGGGCTAACAATGAGCAGTTCTTC
TRBV20-1,TRBJ2-1,NA,NA,CSASGDYFYNEQFF,TGCAGTGCTAGCGGAGACTATTTTTACAATGAGCAGTTCTTC
TRBV20-1,TRBJ1-1,NA,few,CSAKDVRGSTEAFF,TGCAGTGCTAAAGACGTTCGGGGCAGCACTGAAGCTTTCTTT
TRBV15,TRBJ2-3,TRBD2,few,CAVSGGQDTQYF,TGTGCCGTTAGCGGGGGCCAGGATACGCAGTATTTT
TRBV4-3,TRBJ2-5,TRBD2,NA,CASSQDIGGAGGPGETQYF,TGCGCCAGCAGCCAAGATATTGGAGGAGCGGGGGGGCCGGGAGAGACCCAGTACTTC
TRBV6-1,TRBJ1-6,NA,NA,CASSEEGTHSPLHF,TGTGCCAGCAGTGAAGAAGGGACTCATTCACCCCTCCACTTT
TRBV20-1,TRBJ1-1,NA,few,CSAGRHLMNTEAFF,TGCAGTGCTGGCAGACACCTCATGAACACTGAAGCTTTCTTT
TRBV5-6,TRBJ2-5,NA,few,CASNNPRGQETQYF,TGTGCCAGCAACAACCCGCGGGGACAAGAGACCCAGTACTTC
TRBV12-3/TRBV12-4,TRBJ2-5,TRBD2,NA,CASTDWAGGRETQYF,TGTGCCAGCACCGATTGGGCGGGGGGGCGTGAGACCCAGTACTTC
TRBV27,TRBJ1-3,NA,many,CASTAGRGNTIYF,TGTGCCAGCACCGCGGGGCGTGGAAACACCATATATTTT
TRBV9,TRBJ2-2,TRBD2,NA,CASSVELAGAGELFF,TGTGCCAGCAGCGTAGAACTAGCGGGGGCCGGGGAGCTGTTTTTT
TRBV5-1,TRBJ2-5,NA,few,CASSLENRATETQYF,TGCGCCAGCAGCTTGGAGAACAGGGCTACAGAGACCCAGTACTTC
TRBV24-1,TRBJ2-3,NA,NA,CATSDLGDNSHTDTQYF,TGTGCCACCAGTGATTTGGGGGACAACTCACACACAGATACGCAGTATTTT
TRBV9,TRBJ2-3,NA,few,CASSVGVGAHTDTQYF,TGTGCCAGCAGCGTAGGAGTAGGGGCACACACAGATACGCAGTATTTT
TRBV12-3/TRBV12-4,TRBJ2-3,TRBD1,NA,CASSSYRGQGTDTQYF,TGTGCCAGCAGTTCTTACAGGGGGCAGGGAACAGATACGCAGTATTTT
TRBV18,TRBJ2-5,NA,few,CASSPMAVVETQYF,TGTGCCAGCTCACCAATGGCAGTAGTAGAGACCCAGTACTTC
TRBV4-1,TRBJ2-5,TRBD1,NA,CASSQRLQTGVIETQYF,TGCGCCAGCAGCCAACGCCTTCAGACAGGGGTAATTGAGACCCAGTACTTC
TRBV5-1,TRBJ2-3,TRBD2,few,CASNGISGGAVDTQYF,TGCGCCAGCAACGGAATAAGCGGGGGGGCCGTGGATACGCAGTATTTT
TRBV4-2,TRBJ2-7,NA,few,CASSQGFRGTYEQYF,TGTGCCAGCAGCCAAGGTTTTAGAGGGACCTACGAGCAGTACTTC
TRBV7-9,TRBJ1-5,TRBD1,few,CASSFGTGGLEPQHF,TGTGCCAGCAGCTTCGGGACAGGGGGCCTGGAGCCCCAGCATTTT
TRBV20-1,TRBJ1-5,NA,few,CSARDPRTVNQPQHF,TGCAGTGCTAGAGATCCGAGGACGGTAAATCAGCCCCAGCATTTT
TRBV7-9,TRBJ2-5,TRBD1,NA,CASSSIRWTGKETQYF,TGTGCCAGCAGCTCCATCCGGTGGACAGGGAAAGAGACCCAGTACTTC
TRBV12-3/TRBV12-4,TRBJ2-5,TRBD2,few,CASSTPGLANNQETQYF,TGTGCCAGCAGTACACCGGGACTAGCCAATAACCAAGAGACCCAGTACTTC
TRBV29-1,TRBJ1-2,TRBD1,NA,CSVEDGDRGHFHYGYTF,TGCAGCGTTGAAGATGGGGACAGGGGGCATTTTCACTATGGCTACACCTTC
TRBV4-1,TRBJ2-5,NA,few,CASSQELTWGYETQYF,TGCGCCAGCAGCCAAGAGTTGACATGGGGGTATGAGACCCAGTACTTC
TRBV5-1,TRBJ1-6,NA,many,CASRDRNSPLHF,TGCGCCAGCCGGGACCGAAATTCACCCCTCCACTTT
TRBV7-2,TRBJ2-5,NA,many,CASHLGNPKETQYF,TGTGCCAGTCACCTAGGCAACCCAAAAGAGACCCAGTACTTC
TRBV19,TRBJ1-3,NA,few,CASSNPSVSGNTIYF,TGTGCCAGTAGTAATCCATCCGTCTCTGGAAACACCATATATTTT
TRBV3-1,TRBJ1-4,NA,few,CASSHGGLGEKLFF,TGTGCCAGCAGCCACGGGGGTCTCGGGGAAAAACTGTTTTTT
TRBV12-3/TRBV12-4,TRBJ2-1,TRBD1,few,CASKTGAVNEQFF,TGTGCCAGCAAAACAGGGGCGGTCAATGAGCAGTTCTTC
TRBV12-3/TRBV12-4,TRBJ1-1,NA,few,CASSFQSTASGTEAFF,TGTGCCAGCAGTTTCCAATCGACGGCCTCGGGCACTGAAGCTTTCTTT
TRBV6-5,TRBJ2-2,TRBD1,few,CASSSLDRLNTGELFF,TGTGCCAGCAGTTCCCTGGACAGGTTGAACACCGGGGAGCTGTTTTTT
TRBV29-1,TRBJ2-3,NA,NA,CSVGLGQSGTDTQYF,TGCAGCGTGGGGTTGGGGCAGAGTGGCACAGATACGCAGTATTTT
TRBV9,TRBJ2-3,TRBD2,NA,CASSEVNRVAGTDTQYF,TGTGCCAGCAGCGAGGTCAACAGGGTAGCGGGGACAGATACGCAGTATTTT
TRBV12-3/TRBV12-4,TRBJ2-7,TRBD1,NA,CASRHRDRGYEQYF,TGTGCCAGCAGGCACCGGGACAGGGGCTACGAGCAGTACTTC
TRBV7-3,TRBJ2-1,NA,NA,CASSLEGLLSYNEQFF,TGTGCCAGCAGCTTAGAGGGATTACTCTCCTACAATGAGCAGTTCTTC
TRBV4-3,TRBJ1-1,NA,few,CASSQDRFNTEAFF,TGCGCCAGCAGCCAAGACAGATTCAACACTGAAGCTTTCTTT
TRBV12-3/TRBV12-4,TRBJ1-1,NA,few,CASSLSQTNTEAFF,TGTGCCAGCAGTTTAAGTCAGACGAACACTGAAGCTTTCTTT
TRBV7-9,TRBJ2-2,NA,few,CASSFFGHGELFF,TGTGCCAGCAGCTTTTTTGGTCACGGGGAGCTGTTTTTT
TRBV7-9,TRBJ1-1,NA,many,CASSLGEGTEAFF,TGTGCCAGCAGCTTAGGGGAGGGCACTGAAGCTTTCTTT
TRBV20-1,TRBJ1-2,NA,NA,CSASNGPSGDYGYTF,TGCAGTGCTAGTAATGGACCCTCAGGCGACTATGGCTACACCTTC
TRBV12-3/TRBV12-4,TRBJ1-1,NA,NA,CASSESLTEAFF,TGTGCCAGCAGTGAATCCCTCACTGAAGCTTTCTTT
TRBV5-1,TRBJ2-3,NA,many,CASSHGENENTQYF,TGCGCCAGCAGCCATGGAGAGAACGAGAATACGCAGTATTTT
TRBV7-2,TRBJ1-1,NA,many,CASSRALNTEAFF,TGTGCCAGCAGCCGGGCCCTAAACACTGAAGCTTTCTTT
TRBV5-6,TRBJ1-1,TRBD1,few,CASSFVRTDREAFF,TGTGCCAGCAGCTTCGTAAGAACGGACAGGGAAGCTTTCTTT
TRBV5-1,TRBJ2-3,NA,few,CASSPRPIPDTQYF,TGCGCCAGCAGCCCCCGACCTATACCAGATACGCAGTATTTT
TRBV24-1,TRBJ2-2,TRBD1,NA,CATSDFSGQGNTGELFF,TGTGCCACCAGTGATTTCTCGGGACAGGGAAACACCGGGGAGCTGTTTTTT
TRBV28,TRBJ1-1,TRBD1,few,CASSPQGAGVNTEAFF,TGTGCCAGCAGTCCGCAGGGGGCGGGGGTGAACACTGAAGCTTTCTTT
TRBV29-1,TRBJ1-1,NA,NA,CSVNDISPGVPSTEAFF,TGCAGCGTTAACGACATTTCCCCAGGGGTCCCCTCCACTGAAGCTTTCTTT
TRBV12-3/TRBV12-4,TRBJ2-3,TRBD2,many,CASTPLLAGGADTQYF,TGTGCCAGCACCCCTTTACTAGCGGGAGGGGCCGATACGCAGTATTTT